One and the same sample provided the 30 T cell receptor beta chains below, sequenced in a study of blood T cell repertoires in COVID-19. Using immunoSEQ multiplex PCR, the repertoire was profiled, and TCRdb retains in-frame clones only, with some absent. The table has more than 300,000 clones, roughly 91% seen once. The sample comprised PBMCs or T cells enriched from blood (not recorded which). The source is a woman aged 18-30 years who had recovered from COVID-19.

The V and J genes are TRBV11-2 and TRBJ2-5; 8 bases map to TRBD2. J lost 3 bases, V lost 5 bases, and 11 bases had no gene match. The CDR3 runs to 16 residues. Per germline, CDR1 SGHAT and CDR2 FQNNGV. Here the CDR3 reads CASSPTGGGFKETQYF. DNA for the CDR3: TGTGCCAGCAGCCCTACCGGCGGGGGGTTTAAAGAGACCCAGTACTTC.

This clone has a handful of counts. The V gene is TRBV10-1, the J gene TRBJ1-2, with D possibly matching TRBD1 (5 bases). The CDR3 runs 17 residues. V lost 3 bases, J lost 0 bases, and 17 bases lay in between. The germline V gene encodes CDR1 WNHNN and CDR2 SYGVQD (reference sequence). CDR3 DNA sequence: TGCGCCAGCAGTGATATGACAGAACGTGTTCCTAACTATGGCTACACCTTC. Its translation: CASSDMTERVPNYGYTF.

This sequence joins TRBV6-5 and TRBJ1-3; D call uncertain. The germline CDR1 and CDR2 sequences are MNHEY and SVGAGI. V lost 3 bases and J 0 bases, leaving 9 bases between the germline ends. The CDR3 has 15 residues. The CDR3 sequence: CASSYVSSSGNTIYF. The CDR3 DNA sequence: TGTGCCAGCAGTTATGTTAGCAGCTCTGGAAACACCATATATTTT.

This chain joins TRBV7-2 and TRBJ1-5, with TRBD1 identical over 11 bases. There are 14 residues in the CDR3. Germline CDR1 reads SGHTA; CDR2 reads FQGNSA. Germline trimming cut 5 bases from V and 11 bases from J; bases unmatched to any gene: 8. CDR3 protein: CASSARDRGFSQHF. CDR3 DNA sequence: TGTGCCAGCAGCGCCCGGGACAGGGGGTTTTCCCAGCATTTT. The full variable domain, completed using reference TRBV7-2 and TRBJ1-5, is GAGVSQSPSNKVTEKGKDVELRCDPISGHTALYWYRQSLGQGLEFLIYFQGNSAPDKSGLPSDRFSAERTGGSVSTLTIQRTQQEDSAVYLCASSARDRGFSQHFGDGTRLSIL.

This chain joins TRBV19 and TRBJ1-2, with TRBD1 matching 9 bases. The CDR3 runs 14 residues. Losses at the gene ends were 1 base for V and 6 bases for J; bases not matched to a gene: 3. The germline gives CDR1 LNHDA, CDR2 SQIVND (reference sequence). The DNA for the CDR3 is TGTGCCAGTAGTATAGGCAGGACAGGGGATGGCTACACCTTC. Protein: CASSIGRTGDGYTF.

This clone showed up just once. V gene TRBV7-9 combines with J gene TRBJ1-1; D not certain. Germline CDR1 reads SEHNR; CDR2 reads FQNEAQ (reference sequence). V lost 3 bases and J lost 0, with 11 bases in between. CDR3 length equals 15 residues. CDR3 residues: CASSFDRSMNTEAFF. As DNA, the CDR3 is TGTGCCAGCAGCTTTGATCGTAGCATGAACACTGAAGCTTTCTTT.

The genes are TRBV7-9 and TRBJ1-2; D not resolved. CDR1 and CDR2 (germline): SEHNR, FQNEAQ (reference sequence). The CDR3 loop spans 17 amino acids. V shed 0 bases and J shed 4 bases, with 18 bases lying between them. CDR3 in DNA: TGTGCCAGCAGCTTAGCTTCGGTGGTAAACTTCCCCTATGGCTACACCTTC. Translated: CASSLASVVNFPYGYTF.

V and J are TRBV9 and TRBJ2-7; 8 nucleotides agree with TRBD1. V was pared by 3 bases and J by 1 base, with 0 bases of the junction left unmatched. Germline V gives CDR1 SGDLS, CDR2 YYNGEE. The CDR3 is 13 amino acids. The CDR3: CASSGQGSYEQYF. CDR3 DNA sequence: TGTGCCAGCAGCGGACAGGGGTCCTACGAGCAGTACTTC.

This clone was counted a few times. J is TRBJ1-1 and V is TRBV11-2; D is ambiguous. Germline values: CDR1 SGHAT, CDR2 FQNNGV. Deletions cut 1 base from V and 6 bases from J, with 12 bases between. The CDR3 sequence is 14 residues long. The CDR3 DNA sequence: TGTGCCAGCAGCTTAGTGCTCCCTGCGTCTGAAGCTTTCTTT. This encodes CASSLVLPASEAFF. Together with reference TRBV11-2 and TRBJ1-1, the CDR3 gives the full variable domain: EAGVAQSPRYKIIEKRQSVAFWCNPISGHATLYWYQQILGQGPKLLIQFQNNGVVDDSQLPKDRFSAERLKGVDSTLKIQPAKLEDSAVYLCASSLVLPASEAFFGQGTRLTVV.

This clone was picked up one time. The chain joins TRBV11-2 to TRBJ2-5; 8 bases agree with TRBD1. J lost 0 bases, V lost 5 bases, and 17 bases had no gene match. Germline CDR1 reads SGHAT; CDR2 reads FQNNGV. CDR3 length equals 19 residues. The CDR3 DNA reads as TGTGCCAGCAGCCCCCGGACAGGGCGCAGTTCAAAGTACCAAGAGACCCAGTACTTC. Encoded protein: CASSPRTGRSSKYQETQYF.

The gene calls are TRBV4-1 and TRBJ1-4; no clear D. The germline CDR1 and CDR2 sequences are MGHRA and YSYEKL. V was trimmed by 7 bases and J by 6 bases, leaving 21 bases between them. This CDR3 has 16 amino acids. CDR3 in amino acids: CASKSPLGGLDEKLFF. The DNA for the CDR3 is TGCGCCAGCAAAAGTCCCCTCGGAGGGCTAGATGAAAAACTGTTTTTT.

V usage is TRBV5-1 and J usage is TRBJ2-1, with 7 bases aligning to TRBD1. This CDR3 region has 17 residues. CDR1 SGHRS and CDR2 YFSETQ come from the germline V gene. Unmatched junction bases numbered 10, after V lost 0 bases and J lost 4 bases. As DNA, the CDR3 is TGCGCCAGCAGCTTGGAGTTCGACAGGGTGAAGTACAATGAGCAGTTCTTC. Amino acid sequence: CASSLEFDRVKYNEQFF.

The V call is TRBV6-5, the J call TRBJ1-6, with 7 bases matching TRBD1. From germline, CDR1 is MNHEY and CDR2 SVGAGI. The CDR3 has 12 residues. V shed 9 bases and J 10 bases; nucleotides not matched to a gene: 6. The CDR3, as DNA: TGTGCCAGGTACAGGGGAAACTCACCCCTCCACTTT. Protein product: CARYRGNSPLHF.

V is TRBV3-1 (or the pseudogene TRBV3-2) and J is TRBJ1-1; no firm D call. V lost 0 bases to trimming and J lost 11 bases, with 16 bases between them. This CDR3 spans 14 amino acids. Per the germline V gene, CDR1 is LGHDT and CDR2 is YNNKEL (reference sequence). DNA for the CDR3: TGTGCCAGCAGCCAAGATTATCAGGCGGGGAAGGCTTTCTTT. Encoded protein: CASSQDYQAGKAFF.

The chain is built from TRBV14 and TRBJ1-2; 8 bases align to TRBD1. The germline CDR1 and CDR2 sequences are SGHDN and FVKESK. V was clipped by 0 bases and J by 4 bases; unmatched bases: 13. The length of the CDR3 is 18 residues. Here the CDR3 DNA reads TGTGCCAGCAGCCAAGATCCGACTTCGGCAGGGGGCCTCTATGGCTACACCTTC. Its protein is CASSQDPTSAGGLYGYTF.

This chain links TRBV6-1 with TRBJ2-1, with 15 nucleotides matching TRBD2. V dropped 4 bases and J dropped 0; count of bases not matched to a gene: 4. CDR3 length: 18 residues. Germline V gene data show CDR1 as MNHNS and CDR2 as SASEGT. The DNA of the CDR3 is TGTGCCAGCAGTGGGACTAGCGGGGGGGCCAGCTCCTACAATGAGCAGTTCTTC. The encoded protein is CASSGTSGGASSYNEQFF.

The chain links TRBV5-1 to TRBJ2-5, with 13 bases fitting TRBD2. The trim removed 7 bases at V and 0 bases at J, leaving 3 bases unmatched. This CDR3 is 15 amino acids long. Germline V gene data show CDR1 as SGHRS and CDR2 as YFSETQ. CDR3 sequence: CASRTSGGNQETQYF. The CDR3 DNA is TGCGCCAGCCGGACTAGCGGGGGAAACCAAGAGACCCAGTACTTC.

Concerning this clone: In the same sample, other DNA sequences code for this CDR3. The chain joins TRBV4-1 to TRBJ2-1; 9 bases line up with TRBD1. V dropped 3 bases and J dropped 3; count of bases not matched to a gene: 0. The germline V gene encodes CDR1 MGHRA and CDR2 YSYEKL. CDR3 length equals 14 residues. The CDR3: CASSQGQGYNEQFF. The CDR3, as DNA: TGCGCCAGCAGCCAGGGACAGGGCTACAATGAGCAGTTCTTC.

A few counts support this clone. This chain uses TRBV5-8 with TRBJ1-2; D is unclear. The V end was cut by 4 bases, the J end by 7 bases, with 11 bases between. This CDR3 comprises 12 residues. Germline lookup yields CDR1 SGHTS and CDR2 YDEGEE. CDR3 sequence reads: CASSRGVGGYTF. The CDR3 nucleotides are TGTGCCAGCAGCCGGGGAGTAGGTGGCTACACCTTC.

Comment on this clone: The same CDR3 can be traced to other DNA sequences in this sample. V usage is TRBV19 and J usage is TRBJ2-7; D is possibly TRBD2 (6 bases). Germline V gene lookup returns CDR1 LNHDA and CDR2 SQIVND (reference sequence). The CDR3 is 13 amino acids. V was pared by 2 bases and J by 3 bases, with 8 bases between. CDR3 DNA sequence: TGTGCCAGTAGTATACGGGGAGGCTACGAGCAGTACTTC. Its translation: CASSIRGGYEQYF. Full variable domain (missing parts from reference TRBV19 and TRBJ2-7): DGGITQSPKYLFRKEGQNVTLSCEQNLNHDAMYWYRQDPGQGLRLIYYSQIVNDFQKGDIAEGYSVSREKKESFPLTVTSAQKNPTAFYLCASSIRGGYEQYFGPGTRLTVT.

J is TRBJ2-3 and V is TRBV5-6; 8 bases match TRBD1. This CDR3 has 13 residues. CDR1 and CDR2 (germline): SGHDT, YYEEEE. V shed 4 bases, J shed 11 bases, and the junction held 9 bases outside the gene matches. The DNA of the CDR3 is TGTGCCAGCAGCGCGGACAGGGCGTGGGTGCAGTATTTT. Translating it yields CASSADRAWVQYF.

This clone was counted between two and nine times. In DNA, the CDR3 is TGCGCCAGCAGCCAAGGCCCGGGAGGGAGCACTGAAGCTTTCTTT. Translation: CASSQGPGGSTEAFF. The genes are TRBV4-3 and TRBJ1-1; D gene ambiguous. V was pared by 1 base and J by 4 bases, with 13 bases between. The CDR3 spans 15 residues. The germline CDR1 and CDR2 sequences are LGHNA and YSLEER.

J is TRBJ1-1 and V is TRBV4-1; D not resolved. The germline gives CDR1 MGHRA, CDR2 YSYEKL. Trimming removed 0 bases at V and 1 base at J, with 9 bases between. The CDR3 length is 15 residues. Written as DNA, the CDR3 is TGCGCCAGCAGCCAAGAATGGGCCTCGAACACTGAAGCTTTCTTT. Protein: CASSQEWASNTEAFF.

This clone showed up just a few times. The gene calls are TRBV12-5 and TRBJ1-4; D is uncertain. CDR1 LGHNT and CDR2 FRNRAP come from the germline V gene. The CDR3 contains 13 residues. Trimming shortened V by 0 bases and J by 8 bases, and 7 bases separated the two germline ends. As DNA, the CDR3 is TGTGCTAGTGGTTTGGTATATCGGGAAAAACTGTTTTTT. It translates to CASGLVYREKLFF.

The J gene is TRBJ1-6, the V gene TRBV18, with 9 bases that match TRBD1. The CDR3 sequence is 15 residues long. Germline V gives CDR1 KGHSH, CDR2 LQKENI. The V and J ends lost 6 bases and 7 bases, in that order; junction bases with no gene match: 7. The CDR3 region is CASSPRDRENSPLHF. In DNA, the CDR3 is TGTGCCAGCTCCCCGAGGGACAGGGAGAATTCACCCCTCCACTTT.

The chain employs TRBV7-9 and TRBJ1-4; a possible D gene is TRBD1 (5 bases). This CDR3 region has 15 residues. The ends were cut back, 5 bases at V and 0 bases at J, with 10 bases in the middle. Germline loops: CDR1 SEHNR, CDR2 FQNEAQ (reference sequence). The CDR3 DNA is TGTGCCAGCAGCCGGGGGGTTGCAACTAATGAAAAACTGTTTTTT. It translates to CASSRGVATNEKLFF.

The rearrangement joins TRBV5-1 to TRBJ2-1; 11 positions agree with TRBD1. CDR3 size: 16 residues. Per the germline V gene, CDR1 is SGHRS and CDR2 is YFSETQ. With 4 bases clipped from V and 9 bases from J, the junction kept 12 bases outside the gene matches. CDR3 residues: CASSIRPGTGGTEQFF. In DNA, the CDR3 is TGCGCCAGCAGCATCAGGCCCGGGACAGGGGGAACTGAGCAGTTCTTC.

The rearrangement joins TRBV10-1 to TRBJ1-4; TRBD1 matches 7 bases. Looked up from germline, CDR1 is WNHNN and CDR2 is SYGVQD (reference sequence). This CDR3 region has 13 residues. Losses at the gene ends were 11 bases for V and 3 bases for J; bases not matched to a gene: 6. This CDR3 is CAAIGTANEKLFF. In DNA form, the CDR3 reads TGCGCCGCCATAGGGACAGCTAATGAAAAACTGTTTTTT.

The chain uses TRBV11-2 and TRBJ2-3; D might be TRBD1 (6 bases). The CDR3 extends over 15 amino acids. Germline V gene lookup returns CDR1 SGHAT and CDR2 FQNNGV. Trimming shortened V by 4 bases and J by 0 bases, and 11 bases separated the two germline ends. Here the CDR3 reads CASSSGTPSTDTQYF. The CDR3 DNA reads TGTGCCAGCAGCTCCGGGACACCTAGCACAGATACGCAGTATTTT.

The genes are TRBV12-3 or TRBV12-4 and TRBJ1-2; D gene unclear. The CDR3 spans 12 residues. The V end lost 5 bases, the J end lost 3 bases, and 7 bases lay between the germline ends. The CDR3 reads CASSPGDYGYTF. For the CDR3, the DNA is TGTGCCAGCAGTCCCGGGGACTATGGCTACACCTTC.